This T cell receptor beta chain was profiled in a study of blood T cells in healthy people across ages. Overall study context: When template switching was applied, about one barcoded beta molecule was captured per two T cells. Study-wide points: In these data, TCR beta diversity tracked strongly with naive T cell percentage.

Combining a sample-barcoded 5' primer with a J-beta primer mix, a second PCR ran for roughly 7 to 12 cycles. TCRdb independently ran MiXCR on the 5' RACE reads; one entry per CDR3 protein. There are 920,000 or so distinct CDR3 sequences in the sample; 45% occur only once, and approximately 17% lies in the top ten. Points on this clonotype: As yet, its antigen is unknown.

The CDR3 loop spans 15 amino acids. Germline V gene data show CDR1 as DFQATT and CDR2 as SNEGSKA (reference sequence). V dropped 0 bases and J dropped 3 bases, with 12 bases sitting between them. Extraction of total RNA produced a minimum of 5 micrograms from each sample. The sample was blood. The TCR originated in a woman aged 55-75 years in good health. This chain uses TRBV20-1 with TRBJ2-1; D gene uncertain. The CDR3 here is CSARDRAEYYNEQFF. Written as DNA, the CDR3 is TGCAGTGCTAGAGATAGGGCGGAGTACTACAATGAGCAGTTCTTC.